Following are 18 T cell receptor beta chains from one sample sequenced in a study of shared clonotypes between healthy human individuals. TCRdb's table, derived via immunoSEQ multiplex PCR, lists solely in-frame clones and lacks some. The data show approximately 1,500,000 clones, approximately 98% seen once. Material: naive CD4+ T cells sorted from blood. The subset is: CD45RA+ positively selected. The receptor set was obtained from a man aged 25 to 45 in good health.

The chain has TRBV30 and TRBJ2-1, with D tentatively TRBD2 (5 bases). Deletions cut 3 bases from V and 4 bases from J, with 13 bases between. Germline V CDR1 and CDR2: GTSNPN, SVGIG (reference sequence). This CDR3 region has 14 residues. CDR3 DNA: TGTGCCTGGAGGAATGGACTTATTTACAATGAGCAGTTCTTC. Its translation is CAWRNGLIYNEQFF.

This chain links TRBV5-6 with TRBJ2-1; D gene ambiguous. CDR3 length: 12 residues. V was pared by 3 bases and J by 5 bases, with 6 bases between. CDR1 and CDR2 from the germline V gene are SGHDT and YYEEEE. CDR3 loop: CASSSRDNEQFF. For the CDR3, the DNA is TGTGCCAGCAGCTCAAGAGACAATGAGCAGTTCTTC.

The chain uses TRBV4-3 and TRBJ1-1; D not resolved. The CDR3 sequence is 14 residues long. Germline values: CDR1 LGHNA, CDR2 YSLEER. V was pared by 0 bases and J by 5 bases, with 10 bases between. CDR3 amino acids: CASSQDIGRTEAFF. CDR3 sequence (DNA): TGCGCCAGCAGCCAAGATATTGGGAGGACTGAAGCTTTCTTT.

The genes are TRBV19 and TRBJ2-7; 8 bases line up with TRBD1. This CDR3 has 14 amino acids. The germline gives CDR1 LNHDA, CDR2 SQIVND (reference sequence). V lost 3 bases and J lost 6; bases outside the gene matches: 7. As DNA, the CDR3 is TGTGCCAGTAGTATTCCAGGGACAGGCCGCGAGCAGTACTTC. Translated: CASSIPGTGREQYF.

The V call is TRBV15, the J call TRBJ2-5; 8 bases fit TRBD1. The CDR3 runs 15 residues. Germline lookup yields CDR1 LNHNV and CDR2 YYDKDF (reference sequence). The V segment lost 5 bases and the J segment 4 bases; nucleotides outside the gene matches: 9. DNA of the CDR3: TGTGCCACCAGCGACCCCAGGGGGCGGCGAGAGACCCAGTACTTC. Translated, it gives CATSDPRGRRETQYF.

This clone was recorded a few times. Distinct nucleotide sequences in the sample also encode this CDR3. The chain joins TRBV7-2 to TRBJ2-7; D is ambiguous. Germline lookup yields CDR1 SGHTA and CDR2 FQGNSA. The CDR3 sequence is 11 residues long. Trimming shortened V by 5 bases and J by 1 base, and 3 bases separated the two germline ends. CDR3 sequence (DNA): TGTGCCAGCAGCCTATCCTACGAGCAGTACTTC. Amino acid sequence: CASSLSYEQYF. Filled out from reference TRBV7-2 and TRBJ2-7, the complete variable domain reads GAGVSQSPSNKVTEKGKDVELRCDPISGHTALYWYRQSLGQGLEFLIYFQGNSAPDKSGLPSDRFSAERTGGSVSTLTIQRTQQEDSAVYLCASSLSYEQYFGPGTRLTVT.

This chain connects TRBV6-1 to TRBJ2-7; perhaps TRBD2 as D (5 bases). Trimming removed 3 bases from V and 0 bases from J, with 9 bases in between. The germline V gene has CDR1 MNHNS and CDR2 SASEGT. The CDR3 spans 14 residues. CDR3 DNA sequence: TGTGCCAGCAGTGAGGCGGGTAACTCCTACGAGCAGTACTTC. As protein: CASSEAGNSYEQYF.

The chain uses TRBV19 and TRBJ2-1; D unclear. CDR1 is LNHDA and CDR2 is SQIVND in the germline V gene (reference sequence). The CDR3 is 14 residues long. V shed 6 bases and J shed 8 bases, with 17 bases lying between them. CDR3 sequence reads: CASSRLISAHEQFF. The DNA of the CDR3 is TGTGCCAGTAGCCGATTAATCTCGGCCCATGAGCAGTTCTTC.

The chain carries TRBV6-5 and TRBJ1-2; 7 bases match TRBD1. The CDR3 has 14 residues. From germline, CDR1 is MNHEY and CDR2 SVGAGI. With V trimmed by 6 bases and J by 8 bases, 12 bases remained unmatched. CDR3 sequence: CASRYDRALGGYTF. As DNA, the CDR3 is TGTGCCAGCAGGTACGACAGGGCCCTTGGCGGCTACACCTTC.

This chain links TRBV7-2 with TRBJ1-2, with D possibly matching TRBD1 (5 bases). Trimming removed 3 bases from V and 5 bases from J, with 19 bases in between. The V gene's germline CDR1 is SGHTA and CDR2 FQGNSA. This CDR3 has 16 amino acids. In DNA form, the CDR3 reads TGTGCCAGCAGCTTTGGGGCCTCCGGGGGATTGTATGGCTACACCTTC. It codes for CASSFGASGGLYGYTF.

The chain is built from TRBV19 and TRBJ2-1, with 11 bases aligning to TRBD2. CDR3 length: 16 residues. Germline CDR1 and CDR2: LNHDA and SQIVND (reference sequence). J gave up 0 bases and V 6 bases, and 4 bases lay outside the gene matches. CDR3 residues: CASRRLAGSSYNEQFF. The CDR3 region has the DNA TGTGCCAGTAGGAGACTAGCGGGAAGCTCCTACAATGAGCAGTTCTTC.

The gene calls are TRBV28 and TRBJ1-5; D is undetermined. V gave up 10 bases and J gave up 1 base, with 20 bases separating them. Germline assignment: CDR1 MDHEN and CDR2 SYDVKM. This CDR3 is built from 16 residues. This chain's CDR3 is CAIHPDSGTSNQPQHF. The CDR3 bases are TGTGCCATCCACCCCGATTCGGGTACCAGCAATCAGCCCCAGCATTTT.

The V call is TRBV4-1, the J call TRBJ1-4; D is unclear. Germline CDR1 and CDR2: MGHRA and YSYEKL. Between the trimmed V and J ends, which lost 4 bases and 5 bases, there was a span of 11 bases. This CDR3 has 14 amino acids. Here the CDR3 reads CASSLTSANEKLFF. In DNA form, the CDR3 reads TGCGCCAGCAGCCTGACCAGTGCCAATGAAAAACTGTTTTTT.

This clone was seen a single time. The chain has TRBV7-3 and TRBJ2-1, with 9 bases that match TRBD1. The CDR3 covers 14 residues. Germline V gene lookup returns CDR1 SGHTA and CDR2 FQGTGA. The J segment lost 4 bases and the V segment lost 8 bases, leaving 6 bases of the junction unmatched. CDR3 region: CASQPDRGYNEQFF. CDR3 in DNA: TGTGCCAGCCAACCGGACAGGGGATACAATGAGCAGTTCTTC.

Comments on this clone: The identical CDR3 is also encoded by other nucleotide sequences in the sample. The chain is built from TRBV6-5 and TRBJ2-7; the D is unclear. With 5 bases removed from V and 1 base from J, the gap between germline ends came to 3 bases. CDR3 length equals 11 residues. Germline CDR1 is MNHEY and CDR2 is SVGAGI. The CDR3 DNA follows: TGTGCCAGCAGTCAATCCTACGAGCAGTACTTC. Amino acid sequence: CASSQSYEQYF.

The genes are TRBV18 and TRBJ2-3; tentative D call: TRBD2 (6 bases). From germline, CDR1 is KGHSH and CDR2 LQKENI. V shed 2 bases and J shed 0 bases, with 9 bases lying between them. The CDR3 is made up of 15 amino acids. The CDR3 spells CASSPNSGSTDTQYF. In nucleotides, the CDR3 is TGTGCCAGCTCACCAAATAGCGGTAGCACAGATACGCAGTATTTT.

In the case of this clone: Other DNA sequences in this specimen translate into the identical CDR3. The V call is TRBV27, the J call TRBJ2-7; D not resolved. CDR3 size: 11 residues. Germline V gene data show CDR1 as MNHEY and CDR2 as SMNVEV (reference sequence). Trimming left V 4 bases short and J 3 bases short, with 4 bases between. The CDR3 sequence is CASSSNYEQYF. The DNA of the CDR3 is TGTGCCAGCAGTTCGAACTACGAGCAGTACTTC.

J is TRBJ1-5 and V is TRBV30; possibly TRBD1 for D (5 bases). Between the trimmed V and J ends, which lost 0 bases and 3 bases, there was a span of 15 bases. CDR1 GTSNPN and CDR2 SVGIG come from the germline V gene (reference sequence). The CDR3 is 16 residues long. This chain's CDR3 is CAWSVETGPTNQPQHF. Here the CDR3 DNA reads TGTGCCTGGAGTGTAGAAACGGGACCCACCAATCAGCCCCAGCATTTT.